This T cell receptor beta chain was documented in a study of human thymus T cells. Whole-study findings and limits: Gene usage for V and J segments appeared biased in thymic and blood repertoires. Unrelated individuals were reported by related research to share highly overlapping thymic repertoires.

Here immunoSEQ multiplex PCR was the method, and the copy in TCRdb shows in-frame clones only, minus some. The data contain 100,000 to 150,000 clones, around 94% of them singletons. Thymus was obtained from resections taken during corrective heart surgery. The donor group consisted of healthy Finnish infants who were having corrective surgery for congenital heart defects. Concerning this clone: Its antigen remains unknown.

The CDR3 extends over 15 amino acids. CDR1 and CDR2 from the germline V gene are MGHDK and SYGVNS. Trimming cost V 5 bases and J 5 bases, with 18 bases left between them. The chain couples TRBV25-1 to TRBJ2-5; possibly TRBD1 for D (6 bases). Input material: thymus tissue. This TCR was sampled from a boy under three years old with a congenital heart defect but otherwise immunologically healthy. The CDR3 DNA sequence: TGTGCCAGCAGTCCACAGACAGGACTCAAGGAGACCCAGTACTTC. This codes for CASSPQTGLKETQYF.